The 31 T cell receptor beta chains reported below all come from one sample, sequenced in a study of response to subunit inactivated influenza vaccine. MiXCR, run by TCRdb on the RT-PCR reads, gives a single entry per CDR3 protein. The sample lists hundreds of thousands of distinct CDR3 sequences; around a sixth were seen once. Sequencing was performed on PBMCs from blood, taken less than 13 days after vaccination. All receptors derive from a man in his fifties who received an inactivated influenza vaccine.

This clonotype showed up just a few times. The chain joins TRBV21-1 to TRBJ2-1. TRBV21-1 is a pseudogene locus. The CDR3 totals 17 residues. The CDR3 nucleotides read TGTGCCAGCAGCCAACGGACGCTGCGGCACCGGTACAATGAGCAGTTCTTC. It codes for CASSQRTLRHRYNEQFF.

The chain's CDR3 is CASRPQGASTDTQYF. Here the CDR3 DNA reads TGTGCCAGCAGACCTCAGGGGGCAAGCACAGATACGCAGTATTTT. The genes are TRBV12-3 or TRBV12-4 and TRBJ2-3; 8 positions agree with TRBD1. This CDR3 region has 15 residues. V lost 6 bases to trimming and J lost 0 bases; unmatched junction nucleotides: 5.

The chain joins TRBV20-1 to TRBJ2-7, with D tentatively TRBD1 or TRBD2 (6 bases each). V lost 5 bases, J lost 2 bases, and 13 bases lay in between. The CDR3 covers 13 residues. Germline CDR1 is DFQATT and CDR2 is SNEGSKA (reference sequence). DNA for the CDR3: TGCAGTGCTGGGGGGCCCCTTACCTACGAGCAGTACTTC. It is translated as CSAGGPLTYEQYF.

This clonotype has just a few counts. The gene calls are TRBV6-2 or TRBV6-3 and TRBJ2-2; TRBD2 is a possible D gene (6 bases). This CDR3 contains 20 residues. V was shortened by 5 bases and J by 0 bases, with 25 bases between the two germline ends. Germline loops: CDR1 MNHEY, CDR2 SVGEGT. In nucleotides, the CDR3 is TGTGCCAGCAGTCGCCCGGGGGTTCACCGAGCGGGCGCGAACACCGGGGAGCTGTTTTTT. It codes for CASSRPGVHRAGANTGELFF.

This rearrangement joins TRBV3-1 to TRBJ1-5; D is unclear. Germline CDR1 reads LGHDT; CDR2 reads YNNKEL (reference sequence). This CDR3 contains 15 residues. Trimming left V 6 bases short and J 4 bases short, with 16 bases between. The CDR3 region is CASSSGETVNQPQHF. The CDR3 region has the DNA TGTGCCAGCAGTTCCGGGGAAACCGTTAATCAGCCCCAGCATTTT.

The rearrangement joins TRBV6-1 to TRBJ2-1; D remains ambiguous. This CDR3 has 15 amino acids. CDR1 is MNHNS, CDR2 SASEGT, per germline. Deletions cut 6 bases from V and 5 bases from J, with 17 bases between. The CDR3 sequence: CASRGNVVLNNEQFF. Written as DNA, the CDR3 is TGTGCCAGCAGGGGGAATGTTGTTTTAAACAATGAGCAGTTCTTC.

This clonotype was seen a handful of times. V gene TRBV27 combines with J gene TRBJ1-1; D gene unclear. Between the trimmed V and J ends, which lost 8 bases and 2 bases, there was a span of 15 bases. The CDR3 loop spans 14 amino acids. The germline V gene encodes CDR1 MNHEY and CDR2 SMNVEV (reference sequence). The CDR3, as DNA: TGTGCCAGCGCCACCGGGGATTATAACACTGAAGCTTTCTTT. The encoded protein is CASATGDYNTEAFF.

This clonotype showed up just a few times. V gene TRBV28 combines with J gene TRBJ2-3, with D uncertain. From germline, CDR1 is MDHEN and CDR2 SYDVKM. The CDR3 is 11 amino acids. Trimming removed 2 bases from V and 7 bases from J, with 4 bases in between. CDR3 nucleotide sequence: TGTGCCAGCAGTTTAAGGAATACGCAGTATTTT. It is translated as CASSLRNTQYF.

CDR3 DNA: TGTGCCTGGAGTGTACTTGAGGGTAATGGCTACACCTTC. Translated: CAWSVLEGNGYTF. The V and J genes are TRBV30 and TRBJ1-2; D gene uncertain. The CDR3 spans 13 residues. The V end was cut by 0 bases, the J end by 6 bases, with 11 bases between. Germline CDR1 is GTSNPN and CDR2 is SVGIG (reference sequence). The entire variable domain, with the rest obtained from reference TRBV30 and TRBJ1-2, is as follows: SQTIHQWPATLVQPVGSPLSLECTVEGTSNPNLYWYRQAAGRGLQLLFYSVGIGQISSEVPQNLSASRPQDRQFILSSKKLLLSDSGFYLCAWSVLEGNGYTFGSGTRLTVV.

The genes are TRBV27 and TRBJ2-7; possibly TRBD2 for D (6 bases). Germline CDR1 reads MNHEY; CDR2 reads SMNVEV (reference sequence). V dropped 8 bases and J dropped 3 bases, with 20 bases sitting between them. This CDR3 is 15 amino acids long. The CDR3 is CASAGPGEVFYEQYF. CDR3 nucleotide sequence: TGTGCCAGCGCCGGGCCGGGGGAAGTATTCTACGAGCAGTACTTC.

This clonotype was detected only a few times. The rearrangement links TRBV11-2 to TRBJ2-3; 10 bases match TRBD2. The ends lost 4 bases at V and 4 bases at J; junction bases unmatched: 8. The CDR3 is made up of 16 amino acids. The germline V gene has CDR1 SGHAT and CDR2 FQNNGV. In DNA form, the CDR3 reads TGTGCCAGCAGCTCCATAGCGGGGGGTCTTTCAGATACGCAGTATTTT. It yields the protein CASSSIAGGLSDTQYF.

This clonotype was found a few times. CDR3 nucleotides: TGCAGCGTCGAGGGGGACAGGAACTTTAGAGAGCAGTTCTTC. Its translation is CSVEGDRNFREQFF. The genes are TRBV29-1 and TRBJ2-1; 8 nucleotides line up with TRBD1. CDR1 is SQVTM and CDR2 is ANQGSEA in the germline V gene. The CDR3 has 14 residues. Unmatched junction bases numbered 14, after V lost 6 bases and J lost 10 bases.

In this sample, this clonotype turned up many times. The chain recombines TRBV7-8 with TRBJ2-1; D might be TRBD2 (6 bases). Between the trimmed V and J ends, which lost 6 bases and 9 bases, there was a span of 12 bases. This CDR3 region has 12 residues. The germline gives CDR1 SGHVS, CDR2 FQNEAQ. The CDR3 spells CASRGTSFEQFF. DNA of the CDR3: TGTGCCAGCAGGGGGACTTCCTTTGAGCAGTTCTTC.

Ten or more counts support this clonotype. The V gene is TRBV12-3 or TRBV12-4, the J gene TRBJ1-1, with D perhaps TRBD1 (5 bases). Deletions cut 3 bases from V and 10 bases from J, with 12 bases between. This CDR3 contains 12 residues. This CDR3 is CASSFPGLGAFF. CDR3 DNA sequence: TGTGCCAGCAGTTTCCCAGGGTTGGGAGCTTTCTTT.

This clonotype occurred a few times. The chain carries TRBV4-3 and TRBJ1-4, with a tentative D call TRBD1 (5 bases). The germline V gene has CDR1 LGHNA and CDR2 YSLEER. There are 14 residues in the CDR3. Trimming took 5 bases from V and 2 from J, leaving 9 bases between them. CDR3 region: CASSGTRTNEKLFF. The DNA for the CDR3 is TGCGCCAGCAGCGGGACCCGCACTAATGAAAAACTGTTTTTT.

This clonotype was observed a handful of times. The chain combines TRBV10-3 with TRBJ2-7, with a weak D call TRBD2 (5 bases). Germline lookup yields CDR1 ENHRY and CDR2 SYGVKD. This CDR3 has 15 amino acids. Deletions cut 0 bases from V and 3 bases from J, with 12 bases between. This CDR3 is CAISESRTPIYEQYF. The CDR3 DNA sequence: TGTGCCATCAGTGAGTCACGGACTCCCATCTACGAGCAGTACTTC.

This clonotype was counted between two and nine times. The chain joins TRBV29-1 to TRBJ2-3; D gene unclear. Germline V lookup: CDR1 SQVTM, CDR2 ANQGSEA. Trimming left V 6 bases short and J 6 bases short, with 16 bases between. CDR3 length equals 13 residues. The CDR3 spells CSVLDPRSDTQYF. CDR3 nucleotide sequence: TGCAGCGTCCTCGACCCCAGGTCGGATACGCAGTATTTT.

This clonotype was detected only a few times. This chain connects TRBV5-1 to TRBJ1-4; D perhaps matches TRBD1 (5 bases). Germline assignment: CDR1 SGHRS and CDR2 YFSETQ. The CDR3 consists of 15 residues. The V end was cut by 3 bases, the J end by 0 bases, with 9 bases between. The CDR3 DNA reads TGCGCCAGCAGCTGGACACCGACAACTAATGAAAAACTGTTTTTT. Residues: CASSWTPTTNEKLFF.

This chain links TRBV20-1 with TRBJ2-5, with 7 nucleotides matching TRBD1. V shed 6 bases, J shed 4 bases, and the junction held 5 bases outside the gene matches. The germline V gene encodes CDR1 DFQATT and CDR2 SNEGSKA (reference sequence). This CDR3 comprises 12 residues. Here the CDR3 DNA reads TGCAGTGCCGCGAGGGGGCGAGAGACCCAGTACTTC. It translates to CSAARGRETQYF.

The sample holds many counts of this clonotype. This chain connects TRBV10-3 to TRBJ2-7, with D unclear. Germline CDR1 ENHRY, CDR2 SYGVKD. The CDR3 contains 14 residues. The V gene lost 4 bases and the J gene lost 0 bases, with 10 bases spanning the gap. CDR3 bases: TGTGCCATCAGTGTTGGACCGAACTCCTACGAGCAGTACTTC. It yields the protein CAISVGPNSYEQYF.

This clonotype was observed a few times. The rearrangement uses TRBV5-6 and TRBJ1-1; 9 bases map to TRBD1. From germline, CDR1 is SGHDT and CDR2 YYEEEE. CDR3 length: 13 residues. With 5 bases clipped from V and 4 bases from J, the junction kept 3 bases outside the gene matches. CDR3 amino acids: CASRGTGSTEAFF. CDR3 coding DNA: TGTGCCAGCAGAGGGACAGGGAGCACTGAAGCTTTCTTT.

The chain joins TRBV3-1 to TRBJ2-7; possible D gene TRBD2, 7 bases. Trimming took off 3 bases at V and 7 bases at J, with 16 bases between the two ends. The CDR3 is 14 amino acids. Germline CDR1 is LGHDT and CDR2 is YNNKEL (reference sequence). CDR3 amino acids: CASSHQGTTPEQYF. The CDR3, as DNA: TGTGCCAGCAGCCACCAGGGGACTACTCCAGAGCAGTACTTC.

The sample holds many counts of this clonotype. The CDR3 loop reads CASSQDGGYNSPLHF. CDR3 coding DNA: TGTGCCAGCAGCCAAGATGGGGGCTATAATTCACCCCTCCACTTT. The rearrangement links TRBV4-2 to TRBJ1-6, with D possibly TRBD1 on 5 matching bases. The CDR3 has 15 amino acids. Trimming removed 0 bases at V and 3 bases at J, with 6 bases between. The germline CDR1 and CDR2 sequences are LGHNA and YNFKEQ.

This clonotype was picked up a small number of times. The chain uses TRBV7-9 and TRBJ2-6, with D perhaps assigned TRBD1 or TRBD2 (5 bases each). This CDR3 spans 16 amino acids. V shed 11 bases and J shed 0 bases, with 17 bases lying between them. Germline assignment: CDR1 SEHNR and CDR2 FQNEAQ (reference sequence). The CDR3 is CAEFGGPNSGANVLTF. CDR3 sequence (DNA): TGTGCCGAGTTTGGGGGACCGAACTCTGGGGCCAACGTCCTGACTTTC. The whole variable domain, filled in from reference TRBV7-9 and TRBJ2-6, reads DTGVSQNPRHKITKRGQNVTFRCDPISEHNRLYWYRQTLGQGPEFLTYFQNEAQLEKSRLLSDRFSAERPKGSFSTLEIQRTEQGDSAMYLCAEFGGPNSGANVLTFGAGSRLTVL.

This clonotype was picked up many times. V is TRBV20-1 and J is TRBJ2-1; TRBD2 matches 11 bases. Germline CDR1 and CDR2: DFQATT and SNEGSKA (reference sequence). The CDR3 is 16 amino acids. V shed 6 bases and J 4 bases; nucleotides not matched to a gene: 11. The DNA of the CDR3 is TGCAGTGCCCCCCCCAGAACTAGCGGGGGATACAATGAGCAGTTCTTC. Its protein is CSAPPRTSGGYNEQFF.

This clonotype was counted only a few times. The chain carries TRBV3-1 and TRBJ2-7, with D maybe TRBD2 (5 bases). CDR1 LGHDT and CDR2 YNNKEL come from the germline V gene (reference sequence). The CDR3 runs 13 residues. The ends were cut back, 1 base at V and 9 bases at J, with 13 bases in the middle. The CDR3 bases are TGTGCCAGCAGCCAAGGAGGGATCGGTGGGCAGTACTTC. Translating gives CASSQGGIGGQYF.

This clonotype came up a few times. The rearrangement links TRBV4-1 to TRBJ1-1; D not resolved. CDR1 is MGHRA and CDR2 is YSYEKL in the germline V gene. Between the trimmed V and J ends, which lost 6 bases and 4 bases, there was a span of 9 bases. CDR3 length: 12 amino acids. DNA of the CDR3: TGCGCCAGCAGGCAAAGTAGCACTGAAGCTTTCTTT. It specifies CASRQSSTEAFF.

A word on this clonotype: This sequence may be a read error, since a much larger clone differs from it by one base. The chain carries TRBV5-5 and TRBJ2-1; D call uncertain. Trimming cost V 4 bases and J 9 bases, with 11 bases left between them. Germline CDR1 SGHKS, CDR2 YYEKEE (reference sequence). There are 12 residues in the CDR3. For the CDR3, the DNA is TGTGCCAGCAGCGCCATATCTTTTGAGCAGTTCTTC. This gives the protein CASSAISFEQFF.

This clonotype has just a few counts. The chain has TRBV4-3 and TRBJ2-1; unclear D gene. Germline CDR1 reads LGHNA; CDR2 reads YSLEER. With 4 bases removed from V and 6 bases from J, the gap between germline ends came to 13 bases. CDR3 length: 14 residues. CDR3 sequence (DNA): TGCGCCAGCAGCCCAGATAACGGGCCCAATGAGCAGTTCTTC. Its translation is CASSPDNGPNEQFF.

This clonotype appeared many times. The chain combines TRBV20-1 with TRBJ2-7, with D hard to call. V lost 3 bases and J 4 bases, leaving 10 bases between the germline ends. Germline values: CDR1 DFQATT, CDR2 SNEGSKA (reference sequence). The CDR3 is made up of 12 amino acids. The CDR3 protein is CSARNGIYEQYF. The CDR3 DNA reads as TGCAGTGCTAGGAACGGAATTTACGAGCAGTACTTC.

This sequence joins TRBV12-3 or TRBV12-4 and TRBJ1-1, with 9 bases that match TRBD1. The CDR3 runs 15 residues. The J segment lost 4 bases and the V segment lost 2 bases, leaving 5 bases of the junction unmatched. As DNA, the CDR3 is TGTGCCAGCAGTTTATTTGGACAGGGGATCACTGAAGCTTTCTTT. Protein product: CASSLFGQGITEAFF.